This T cell receptor (beta chain) appears in the sequencing data of a study of CD8+ T cells in alopecia areata (dated by TCRdb to 2017 to 2018). Regarding the complete study: Treated patients were enrolled in an open-label pilot trial of oral tofacitinib, 5 to 10 mg twice daily, for moderate-to-severe alopecia areata. Tofacitinib was given for 6 to 18 months, followed by 6 months of follow-up off drug to assess delayed response and recurrence. For the treated patients, the SALT score, which quantifies what percentage of scalp surface area is affected, served as the measure of disease severity. High-throughput TCRbeta sequencing was used to examine T cell clonal expansion in alopecia areata in both the C3H/HeJ mouse model and human patients. On the human side, TCRbeta sequencing was run on scalp tissue and on sorted CD4+ and CD8+ peripheral blood T cells from healthy controls and from alopecia areata patients with either patchy or totalis/universalis disease. Patients on tofacitinib were biopsied at baseline and after 4 and 24 weeks of treatment, and several of the patients also had a later scalp biopsy. Scalp clonality was compared among normal scalp (n=4), patchy alopecia areata scalp (n=8), and alopecia totalis/universalis scalp (n=8). The RNA source kit depended on sample type: the PAXgene miRNA kit for fixed scalp, the miRNeasy kit for PBMCs, and the RNeasy kit for mouse skin. Amplification of TCRbeta CDR3 regions was done by immunoSEQ multiplex PCR using 35 Vbeta forward primers and 13 Jbeta reverse primers. The investigation overall reported the following: Compared with normal scalp, lesional scalp, particularly in alopecia totalis/universalis, had higher clonality and more expanded CD8+ clones, which suggests antigenic drive. The treated cohort was small, with a single nonresponder, so links between baseline CD8+ expansion and response need larger studies. Shared TCR sequences between patients were less evident than in mice, which may be partly attributable to HLA diversity in the patient population. Tofacitinib significantly lowered scalp clonality and the number of expanded CD8+ clones among the top 100 scalp clones. During tofacitinib treatment, many expanded lesional clones stuck around in both scalp and blood, and this persistence may partly explain why relapse happens after treatment is stopped. Scalp TCR repertoire analysis is complicated because resident alphabeta T cells in normal human skin are also sequenced, whereas mouse skin is dominated by gammadelta T cells.

The protocol used for the library was the immunoSEQ multiplex PCR assay. RNA was extracted from all samples and reverse transcribed into cDNA, which served as template for TCR sequencing. SuperScript III was used for first-strand cDNA synthesis, primed with a 2:1 mix of oligo-dT and random hexamers. A synthetic immune receptor repertoire was used to measure amplification bias, and any remaining bias was corrected computationally. The original pipeline was this. Raw reads were preprocessed to remove errors, and CDR3 was defined by IMGT conventions from the conserved cysteine to phenylalanine. Clonality was calculated as 1 minus Shannon entropy normalized by log2 of the number of productive unique TCRs. Scalp TCRbeta sequences were cross-referenced with sorted blood CD4 and CD8 repertoires so that the CD4 or CD8 identity of scalp clones could be inferred. TCRdb holds this immuneACCESS table with in-frame rearrangements only. Some clones are missing; in checked studies, unresolved V genes explain under half, and the rest has no known cause. V, J and clone size reflect that table, while D and trimming were determined from the DNA. The sample contains about 130,000 clones, about 56% of them found a single time. Roughly 15% of the sample rests with the top ten.

There are 14 amino acids in the CDR3, from cysteine to phenylalanine inclusive. Only the CDR3 portion is preserved as DNA: 42 bases, with reading frame beginning at the first base. CDR1 GTSNPN and CDR2 SVGIG were looked up in the germline V gene (reference sequence). After removal of 6 bases from V and 8 bases from J, the junction retains 7 bases not matched to a gene. The sample's time point, from its label and the paper: more than three weeks on oral tofacitinib. Read against the paper, the sample's treatment or condition label means: oral pan-JAK inhibitor, 5-10 mg twice daily. From alopecia areata patients, peripheral blood was collected along with lesional scalp punch biopsies. PBMCs were separated by density centrifugation and stained for CD3, CD4 and CD8, after which CD4+ and CD8+ T cells were sorted on a FACSAria. Regarding this clone: It lacks a known antigen. Base quality data are lacking; no much larger clone is found one base away.

This sample comprised CD8+ T cells sorted from blood, obtained at week 4, from a patient treated with tofacitinib. The sequence joins TRBV30 to TRBJ1-6, with 10 bases in between that match TRBD1. The receptor's source is a human donor with alopecia areata. The CDR3 region has the sequence CACPPGQGYSPLHF. The DNA sequence is given as TGTGCCTGCCCACCGGGACAGGGGTATTCACCCCTCCACTTT.